This is a list of T cell receptor beta chains from one sample in a study of OX40 agonist ivuxolimab in advanced cancers. Assay: immunoSEQ multiplex PCR; the TCRdb copy retains only in-frame clones and omits some. Of tens of thousands of clones listed, around 81% are singletons. The sequencing here drew on CD4+ or CD8+ T cells sorted from blood, taken in a trial of the OX40 agonist ivuxolimab. The receptors stem from an adult with an advanced solid tumor such as melanoma, head and neck, liver or kidney cancer. Both conserved end residues are part of each CDR3. D genes are given only for firm matches. Size is stated for part of the rows, as once, few or many counts, or as a class when the clone is expanded.

DNA: TGTGCCTGGAGTGACTACGGCGATGAGCAGTTCTTC; CDR3: CAWSDYGDEQFF; D: .; J: TRBJ2-1; V: TRBV30; size: few
DNA: TGCGCCAGCAGCCCGGGACCGCTGAACACTGAAGCTTTCTTT; CDR3: CASSPGPLNTEAFF; D: .; J: TRBJ1-1; V: TRBV4-1; size: .
DNA: TGTGCCAGCAGCCAGGAAGCTTATGGGGTCCGGACCGGGGAGCTGTTTTTT; CDR3: CASSQEAYGVRTGELFF; D: .; J: TRBJ2-2; V: TRBV4-2; size: .
DNA: TGTGCCAGCAGCCCCGAGGGAAACACCGGGGAGCTGTTTTTT; CDR3: CASSPEGNTGELFF; D: .; J: TRBJ2-2; V: TRBV9; size: .
DNA: TGTGCCAGCAGCTTAAACGGATACAATGAGCAGTTCTTC; CDR3: CASSLNGYNEQFF; D: .; J: TRBJ2-1; V: TRBV7-8; size: few
DNA: TGTGCCAGCAGCTTGTGGACAGGGAAAGCAGATACGCAGTATTTT; CDR3: CASSLWTGKADTQYF; D: TRBD1; J: TRBJ2-3; V: TRBV5-5; size: .
DNA: TGCGCCAGCAGCTTGGACCTCTCTGGAAACACCATATATTTT; CDR3: CASSLDLSGNTIYF; D: .; J: TRBJ1-3; V: TRBV5-1; size: .
DNA: TGCGCCAGCAGCCAGGGACCCCTACAAGAGACCCAGTACTTC; CDR3: CASSQGPLQETQYF; D: .; J: TRBJ2-5; V: TRBV4-1; size: .
DNA: TGTGCCAGCAGTCCCAAGACAGGGCTCGAGAATTCACCCCTCCACTTT; CDR3: CASSPKTGLENSPLHF; D: TRBD1; J: TRBJ1-6; V: TRBV28; size: once
DNA: TGTGCCAGTGACGCAGGGTATGGCTACACCTTC; CDR3: CASDAGYGYTF; D: .; J: TRBJ1-2; V: TRBV19; size: .
DNA: TGTGCCAGCAGCGGCACTAGCGGGGGCGGAGAGACCCAGTACTTC; CDR3: CASSGTSGGGETQYF; D: TRBD2; J: TRBJ2-5; V: TRBV2; size: .
DNA: TGTGCCAGCAGCCCCTTCTCTGGGGGGAATGAGCAGTTCTTC; CDR3: CASSPFSGGNEQFF; D: .; J: TRBJ2-1; V: TRBV27; size: few
DNA: TGTGCCAGCAGTTGGGCACCTACCTACGAGCAGTACTTC; CDR3: CASSWAPTYEQYF; D: .; J: TRBJ2-7; V: TRBV6-5; size: .
DNA: TGTGCCAGCAGCGTGGGAGGGAACACCGGGGAGCTGTTTTTT; CDR3: CASSVGGNTGELFF; D: .; J: TRBJ2-2; V: TRBV9; size: .
DNA: TGTGCCAGCAGTACTCCTCGGGAGCAGAGCTACAATGAGCAGTTCTTC; CDR3: CASSTPREQSYNEQFF; D: .; J: TRBJ2-1; V: TRBV28; size: once
DNA: TGTGCCAGCACCAAGGACCTGGGACTGGGAAACACCATATATTTT; CDR3: CASTKDLGLGNTIYF; D: .; J: TRBJ1-3; V: TRBV5-4; size: .
DNA: TGTGCCAGCAGCTTCTGGGGGGCCGGTAACACTGAAGCTTTCTTT; CDR3: CASSFWGAGNTEAFF; D: .; J: TRBJ1-1; V: TRBV5-6; size: .
DNA: TGTGCCAGCAGTTACGGAGCGGGAGCCCAAGAGACCCAGTACTTC; CDR3: CASSYGAGAQETQYF; D: TRBD2; J: TRBJ2-5; V: TRBV6-5; size: .
DNA: TGCGCCAGCAGCCAAGGGGGGAATGAGCAGTTCTTC; CDR3: CASSQGGNEQFF; D: .; J: TRBJ2-1; V: TRBV4-1; size: .
DNA: TGTGCCAGCACTAGAGACAGGGCTAGCAATCAGCCCCAGCATTTT; CDR3: CASTRDRASNQPQHF; D: TRBD1; J: TRBJ1-5; V: TRBV6-5; size: few
DNA: TGCAGCGTTGAAGGGGGACAGGGAGGGAACACTGAAGCTTTCTTT; CDR3: CSVEGGQGGNTEAFF; D: TRBD1; J: TRBJ1-1; V: TRBV29-1; size: .
DNA: TGCAGCGTTGGGGGGGACATTTTAGCCAAAAACATTCAGTACTTC; CDR3: CSVGGDILAKNIQYF; D: .; J: TRBJ2-4; V: TRBV29-1; size: medium-sized
DNA: TGTGCCAGCAGCTTAGAGACAGGGATCTACGAGCAGTACTTC; CDR3: CASSLETGIYEQYF; D: TRBD1; J: TRBJ2-7; V: TRBV5-6; size: .
DNA: TGTGCCAGCAACCAGAGGACCGGGGAGCTGTTTTTT; CDR3: CASNQRTGELFF; D: .; J: TRBJ2-2; V: TRBV6-1; size: .
DNA: TGTGCCAGTAGTATAGACCCCACGTGGGAGCAGTTCTTC; CDR3: CASSIDPTWEQFF; D: .; J: TRBJ2-1; V: TRBV19; size: .
DNA: TGTGCCACCAGCACCCAAGCGGGGCGAAATGAGCAGTTCTTC; CDR3: CATSTQAGRNEQFF; D: TRBD2; J: TRBJ2-1; V: TRBV15; size: .
DNA: TGTGCCAGCAGCTTAGGAGGGTCTGAGCAGTTCTTC; CDR3: CASSLGGSEQFF; D: .; J: TRBJ2-1; V: TRBV7-9; size: .
DNA: TGTGCCAGTAGTATAGATGGACAAGAGACCCAGTACTTC; CDR3: CASSIDGQETQYF; D: .; J: TRBJ2-5; V: TRBV19; size: many
DNA: TGCGCCAGCAGCTTGGGGGACAGGGTGATAGCGGATACGCAGTATTTT; CDR3: CASSLGDRVIADTQYF; D: TRBD1; J: TRBJ2-3; V: TRBV5-1; size: .
DNA: TGTGCCAGCAGCCTACTTGAAGCAACTAATGAAAAACTGTTTTTT; CDR3: CASSLLEATNEKLFF; D: .; J: TRBJ1-4; V: TRBV28; size: .
DNA: TGCAGCGCTGGGACAGGGCCCTACGAGCAGTACTTC; CDR3: CSAGTGPYEQYF; D: TRBD1; J: TRBJ2-7; V: TRBV29-1; size: once
DNA: TGTGCCAGCACCCCGGACAGACCTTATAGCAATCAGCCCCAGCATTTT; CDR3: CASTPDRPYSNQPQHF; D: .; J: TRBJ1-5; V: TRBV6-6; size: few
DNA: TGTGCCAGCAGTTTTGTGGCGGGGGGCGCCCGAGGCCAGTACTTC; CDR3: CASSFVAGGARGQYF; D: TRBD2; J: TRBJ2-5; V: TRBV28; size: .
DNA: TGTGCCAGCAGTCCACGGGAGGGCCTAGAGGGCACAGATACGCAGTATTTT; CDR3: CASSPREGLEGTDTQYF; D: TRBD2; J: TRBJ2-3; V: TRBV28; size: .
DNA: TGTGCCAGCAGCTTCCGGGGGGCTGAAGCTTTCTTT; CDR3: CASSFRGAEAFF; D: .; J: TRBJ1-1; V: TRBV5-6; size: .
DNA: TGCGCCAGCAGCCCCATGGGGGGCTGGGAGCCCCAGCATTTT; CDR3: CASSPMGGWEPQHF; D: .; J: TRBJ1-5; V: TRBV4-1; size: few
DNA: TGTGCCAGCAGCTTAGAGGGGGGGAGTAACTATGGCTACACCTTC; CDR3: CASSLEGGSNYGYTF; D: .; J: TRBJ1-2; V: TRBV11-2; size: .
DNA: TGTGCCAGCACCATAAACTCTGGGGCCAACGTCCTGACTTTC; CDR3: CASTINSGANVLTF; D: .; J: TRBJ2-6; V: TRBV7-9; size: .
DNA: TGTGCCAGCAGTTGGACGGGGGGCGTAGGAGATACGCAGTATTTT; CDR3: CASSWTGGVGDTQYF; D: .; J: TRBJ2-3; V: TRBV6-6; size: once
DNA: TGTGCCAGCAGACCTGTCGGGGGGCACACTGAAGCTTTCTTT; CDR3: CASRPVGGHTEAFF; D: .; J: TRBJ1-1; V: TRBV27; size: .
DNA: TGTGCCAGCAGTTTAGGACTAGCCGGATACAATGAGCAGTTCTTC; CDR3: CASSLGLAGYNEQFF; D: TRBD2; J: TRBJ2-1; V: TRBV27; size: .
DNA: TGTGCCAGCACCCATTTACCCGGAGTTTACGAGCAGTACTTC; CDR3: CASTHLPGVYEQYF; D: .; J: TRBJ2-7; V: TRBV28; size: few
DNA: TGCGCCAGCAGTGAGTCGACAGCCGGACAGGGGGCTTACACAGATACGCAGTATTTT; CDR3: CASSESTAGQGAYTDTQYF; D: TRBD1; J: TRBJ2-3; V: TRBV10-1; size: .